This T cell receptor beta chain was documented in a study of OX40 agonist ivuxolimab in advanced cancers. Study-wide background: An agonistic anti-OX40 (CD134) antibody, ivuxolimab, was used to treat the patients. Study observations and caveats: The expanded peripheral T cells' antigen specificity was not determined. On average, CD8+ T cells had more expanded clones than CD4+.

CDR3 length: 14 residues. Between the trimmed V and J ends, which lost 4 bases and 6 bases, there was a span of 16 bases. The germline V gene has CDR1 MDHEN and CDR2 SYDVKM. About this clone itself: What it recognizes is unknown.

Researchers took blood at baseline, on cycle 4 day 1, and on cycle 7 day 1. Some clones are missing from TCRdb's copy, which holds only in-frame ones; the method was immunoSEQ multiplex PCR. The sample records 90,000 to 100,000 clones, 75% to 95% being singletons. This sequence was found in an adult with an advanced solid tumor such as melanoma, head and neck, liver or kidney cancer. J is TRBJ2-7 and V is TRBV28; the D gene is possibly TRBD2 (5 bases). Here the sequenced sample was CD4+ or CD8+ T cells sorted from blood, taken in a trial of the OX40 agonist ivuxolimab. CDR3 nucleotides: TGTGCCAGCAGTTCGACTAACACGCCTGGCGAGCAGTACTTC. Its translation: CASSSTNTPGEQYF.